The 14 T cell receptor beta chains reported below all come from one sample, sequenced in a study of blood T cell repertoires in COVID-19. The table came from immunoSEQ multiplex PCR; TCRdb's copy has only in-frame clones and leaves some out. The table lists about 88,000 clones, 80% to 90% of them singletons. What was sequenced was peripheral blood. These receptors were taken from an elderly man with acute or convalescent COVID-19.

This chain joins TRBV27 and TRBJ1-5; weak D call: TRBD1 (5 bases). The CDR3 is 17 residues long. Trimming removed 5 bases at V and 8 bases at J, with 25 bases between. Germline CDR1 is MNHEY and CDR2 is SMNVEV (reference sequence). This chain's CDR3 is CASSASMYQGYAKPQHF. The CDR3 region has the DNA TGTGCCAGCAGTGCTTCAATGTATCAGGGTTACGCGAAGCCCCAGCATTTT.

This clone was counted once. This sequence joins TRBV7-9 and TRBJ2-2; 8 nucleotides agree with TRBD1. Per the germline V gene, CDR1 is SEHNR and CDR2 is FQNEAQ (reference sequence). CDR3 length equals 16 residues. The V gene end was trimmed by 4 bases and the J gene end by 4 bases; junction bases not matched to a gene: 8. In DNA form, the CDR3 reads TGTGCCAGCAGCTCTAGGACAGGGCTGATCACCGGGGAGCTGTTTTTT. Amino acids: CASSSRTGLITGELFF.

This chain connects TRBV9 to TRBJ2-1; D is unresolved. Germline loops: CDR1 SGDLS, CDR2 YYNGEE. Trimming took 4 bases from V and 9 from J, leaving 20 bases between them. The CDR3 is made up of 15 amino acids. The CDR3 protein is CASSHPRLASGEQFF. CDR3 sequence (DNA): TGTGCCAGCAGCCACCCGAGGTTGGCCTCGGGTGAGCAGTTCTTC.

CDR3: CASSAGTSGTDTQYF. The CDR3 nucleotides read TGTGCCAGCAGTGCGGGGACTAGCGGTACAGATACGCAGTATTTT. This chain connects TRBV28 to TRBJ2-3; 11 positions match TRBD2. The germline V gene has CDR1 MDHEN and CDR2 SYDVKM. CDR3 length: 15 residues. V lost 5 bases to trimming and J lost 3 bases; unmatched junction nucleotides: 4.

The rearrangement joins TRBV6-2 or TRBV6-3 to TRBJ1-5; D is ambiguous. V lost 0 bases and J 2 bases, leaving 14 bases between the germline ends. This CDR3 has 17 amino acids. The germline gives CDR1 MNHEY, CDR2 SVGEGT. CDR3 sequence (DNA): TGTGCCAGCAGTTACTCCGCTGCTAGATCTCGCAATCAGCCCCAGCATTTT. Translation: CASSYSAARSRNQPQHF.

The chain is built from TRBV18 and TRBJ2-2; D gene unclear. Deletions cut 3 bases from V and 7 bases from J, with 15 bases between. This CDR3 has 15 residues. CDR1 is KGHSH and CDR2 is LQKENI in the germline V gene. The CDR3 here is CASSPLTTSSGELFF. CDR3 nucleotide sequence: TGTGCCAGCTCACCCCTTACGACTTCGAGCGGGGAGCTGTTTTTT.

The chain couples TRBV7-3 to TRBJ2-2, with 13 bases aligning to TRBD2. The CDR3 has 15 residues. Trimming took 4 bases from V and 6 from J; bases not matched to a gene: 2. Germline loops: CDR1 SGHTA, CDR2 FQGTGA. The CDR3 loop reads CASSSGLAGAGELFF. Here the CDR3 DNA reads TGTGCCAGCAGCTCCGGACTAGCGGGGGCCGGGGAGCTGTTTTTT. Combining the CDR3 with reference TRBV7-3 and TRBJ2-2 gives the whole variable domain GAGVSQTPSNKVTEKGKYVELRCDPISGHTALYWYRQSLGQGPEFLIYFQGTGAADDSGLPNDRFFAVRPEGSVSTLKIQRTERGDSAVYLCASSSGLAGAGELFFGEGSRLTVL.

The chain is built from TRBV10-3 and TRBJ1-1; possibly TRBD1 for D (5 bases). The CDR3 has 15 amino acids. With 5 bases removed from V and 0 bases from J, the gap between germline ends came to 13 bases. CDR1 and CDR2 from the germline V gene are ENHRY and SYGVKD. The CDR3 nucleotides read TGTGCCATCAGTCGCGACAGCCTCATGAACACTGAAGCTTTCTTT. Its protein is CAISRDSLMNTEAFF.

The sample holds one count of this clone. The CDR3 DNA sequence: TGTGCCAGCAGCCGCAGGGCCTCTGGAAACACCATATATTTT. It yields the protein CASSRRASGNTIYF. The chain is built from TRBV11-2 and TRBJ1-3; D might be TRBD1 (5 bases). The germline gives CDR1 SGHAT, CDR2 FQNNGV. V was shortened by 5 bases and J by 0 bases, with 8 bases between the two germline ends. CDR3 length equals 14 residues.

This clone was seen a single time. The genes are TRBV20-1 and TRBJ1-1, with D possibly TRBD1 on 6 matching bases. There are 14 residues in the CDR3. Germline assignment: CDR1 DFQATT and CDR2 SNEGSKA (reference sequence). The V end was cut by 3 bases, the J end by 0 bases, with 11 bases between. The CDR3 DNA follows: TGCAGTGCTAGTAGGGGGACGGTGAACACTGAAGCTTTCTTT. Translation: CSASRGTVNTEAFF.

The chain uses TRBV6-6 and TRBJ1-5; the match to TRBD1 covers 10 bases. Germline lookup yields CDR1 MNHNY and CDR2 SVGAGI (reference sequence). After removal of 5 bases from V and 3 bases from J, the junction contained 19 bases not matched to a gene. The CDR3 is 20 residues long. The CDR3 region is CASSPRGDRGSRPLNQPQHF. CDR3 coding DNA: TGTGCCAGCAGTCCAAGGGGGGACAGGGGCTCTCGTCCTCTCAATCAGCCCCAGCATTTT.

The V gene is TRBV12-3 or TRBV12-4, the J gene TRBJ1-5; D remains unclear. The length of the CDR3 is 13 residues. The CDR3 nucleotides read TGTGCTGGGAGCCAAGGGTCCAATCAGCCCCAGCATTTT. Amino acid sequence: CAGSQGSNQPQHF.

The chain combines TRBV4-3 with TRBJ2-7, with 8 bases fitting TRBD2. V gave up 0 bases and J gave up 6 bases; unmatched junction bases: 7. Germline-derived CDR1 and CDR2 are LGHNA and YSLEER. CDR3 length: 15 amino acids. Here the CDR3 reads CASSQESGSSSEQYF. CDR3 DNA sequence: TGCGCCAGCAGCCAAGAAAGCGGGAGCTCGTCCGAGCAGTACTTC.

The CDR3 DNA is TGTGCCAGCAGCCGAACAGGATCGAGTGGCTACACCTTC. Protein: CASSRTGSSGYTF. V and J are TRBV7-8 and TRBJ1-2; D is perhaps TRBD1 (5 bases). This CDR3 contains 13 residues. Trimming took off 5 bases at V and 7 bases at J, with 14 bases between the two ends. Germline V gene data show CDR1 as SGHVS and CDR2 as FQNEAQ. The variable domain in full, with the rest retrieved from reference TRBV7-8 and TRBJ1-2, is GAGVSQSPRYKVAKRGQDVALRCDPISGHVSLFWYQQALGQGPEFLTYFQNEAQLDKSGLPSDRFFAERPEGSVSTLKIQRTQQEDSAVYLCASSRTGSSGYTFGSGTRLTVV.